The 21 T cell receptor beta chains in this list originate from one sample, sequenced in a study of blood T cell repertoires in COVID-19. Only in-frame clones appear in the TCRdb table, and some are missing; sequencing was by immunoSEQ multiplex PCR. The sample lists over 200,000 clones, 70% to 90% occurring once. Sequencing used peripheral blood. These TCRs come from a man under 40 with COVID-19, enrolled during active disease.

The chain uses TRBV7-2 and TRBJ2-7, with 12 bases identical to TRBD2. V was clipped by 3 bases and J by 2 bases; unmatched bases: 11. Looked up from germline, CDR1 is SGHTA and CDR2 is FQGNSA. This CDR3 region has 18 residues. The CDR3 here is CASSLIRTSGTKPYEQYF. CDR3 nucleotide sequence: TGTGCCAGCAGCTTGATCAGGACTAGCGGGACCAAACCCTACGAGCAGTACTTC. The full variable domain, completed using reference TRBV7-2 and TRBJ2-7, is GAGVSQSPSNKVTEKGKDVELRCDPISGHTALYWYRQSLGQGLEFLIYFQGNSAPDKSGLPSDRFSAERTGGSVSTLTIQRTQQEDSAVYLCASSLIRTSGTKPYEQYFGPGTRLTVT.

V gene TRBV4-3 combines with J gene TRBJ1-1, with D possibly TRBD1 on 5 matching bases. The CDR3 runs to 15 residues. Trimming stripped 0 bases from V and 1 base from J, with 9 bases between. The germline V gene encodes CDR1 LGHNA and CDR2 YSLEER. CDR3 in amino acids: CASSQEWGRNTEAFF. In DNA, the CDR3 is TGCGCCAGCAGCCAAGAATGGGGCAGGAACACTGAAGCTTTCTTT.

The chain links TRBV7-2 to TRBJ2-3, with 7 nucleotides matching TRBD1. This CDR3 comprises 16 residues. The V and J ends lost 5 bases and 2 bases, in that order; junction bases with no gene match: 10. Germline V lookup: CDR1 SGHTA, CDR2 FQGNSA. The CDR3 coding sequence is TGTGCCAGCAGCCGCGGCCGGGACAGACACACAGATACGCAGTATTTT. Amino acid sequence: CASSRGRDRHTDTQYF.

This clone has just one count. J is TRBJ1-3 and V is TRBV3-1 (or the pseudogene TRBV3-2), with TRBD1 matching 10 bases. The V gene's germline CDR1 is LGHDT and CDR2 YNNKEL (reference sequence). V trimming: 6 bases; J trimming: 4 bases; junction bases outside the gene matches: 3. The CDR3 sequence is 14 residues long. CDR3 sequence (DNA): TGTGCCAGCAGGGACAGGGGGTCCGGAAACACCATATATTTT. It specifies CASRDRGSGNTIYF.

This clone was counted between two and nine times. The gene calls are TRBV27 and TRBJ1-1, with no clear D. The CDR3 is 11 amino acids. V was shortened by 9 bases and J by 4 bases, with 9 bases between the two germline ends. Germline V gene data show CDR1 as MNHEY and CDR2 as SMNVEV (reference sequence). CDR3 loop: CASGGSTEAFF. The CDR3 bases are TGTGCCAGTGGCGGCAGCACTGAAGCTTTCTTT.

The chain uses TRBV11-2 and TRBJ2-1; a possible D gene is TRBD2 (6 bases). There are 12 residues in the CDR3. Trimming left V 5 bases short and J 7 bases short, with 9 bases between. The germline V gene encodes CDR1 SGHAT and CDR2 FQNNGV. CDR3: CASSTAGNEQFF. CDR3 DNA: TGTGCCAGCAGCACTGCGGGGAATGAGCAGTTCTTC.

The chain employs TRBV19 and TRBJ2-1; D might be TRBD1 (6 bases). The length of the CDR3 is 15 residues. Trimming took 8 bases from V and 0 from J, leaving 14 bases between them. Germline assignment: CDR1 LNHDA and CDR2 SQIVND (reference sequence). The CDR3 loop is CASGKGVFSYNEQFF. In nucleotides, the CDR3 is TGTGCCAGTGGGAAGGGGGTTTTCTCCTACAATGAGCAGTTCTTC.

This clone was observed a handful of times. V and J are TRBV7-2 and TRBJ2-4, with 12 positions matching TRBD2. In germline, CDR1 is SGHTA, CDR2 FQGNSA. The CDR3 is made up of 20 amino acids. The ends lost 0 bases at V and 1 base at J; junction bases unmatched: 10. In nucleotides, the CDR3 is TGTGCCAGCAGCTTAGCGACGCTAGCGGGGGGGCCGATGGCCAAAAACATTCAGTACTTC. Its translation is CASSLATLAGGPMAKNIQYF.

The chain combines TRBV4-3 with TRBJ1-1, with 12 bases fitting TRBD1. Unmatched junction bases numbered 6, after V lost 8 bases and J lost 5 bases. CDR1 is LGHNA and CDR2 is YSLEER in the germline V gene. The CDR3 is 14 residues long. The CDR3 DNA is TGCGCCAGCCGATGGGACAGGGGGCATACTGAAGCTTTCTTT. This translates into CASRWDRGHTEAFF.

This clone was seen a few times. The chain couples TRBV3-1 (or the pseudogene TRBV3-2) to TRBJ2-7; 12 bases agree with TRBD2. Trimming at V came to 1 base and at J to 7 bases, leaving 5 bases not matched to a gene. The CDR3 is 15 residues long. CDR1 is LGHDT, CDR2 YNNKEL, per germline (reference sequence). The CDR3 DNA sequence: TGTGCCAGCAGCCAAGGATTCCTAGCGGGGGGGGAGCAGTACTTC. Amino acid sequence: CASSQGFLAGGEQYF.

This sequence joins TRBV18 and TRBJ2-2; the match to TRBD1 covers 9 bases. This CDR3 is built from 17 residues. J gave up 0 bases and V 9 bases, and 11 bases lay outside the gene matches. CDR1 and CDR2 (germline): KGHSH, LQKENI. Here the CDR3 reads CASPTYDRGTNTGELFF. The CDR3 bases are TGTGCCAGTCCCACTTATGACAGGGGGACGAACACCGGGGAGCTGTTTTTT.

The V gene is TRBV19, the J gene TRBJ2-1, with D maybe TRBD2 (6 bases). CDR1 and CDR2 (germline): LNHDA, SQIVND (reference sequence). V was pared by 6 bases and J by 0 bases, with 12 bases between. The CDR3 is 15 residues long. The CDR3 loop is CASRLASSSYNEQFF. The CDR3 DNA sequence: TGTGCCAGTAGGCTAGCGTCGAGCTCCTACAATGAGCAGTTCTTC.

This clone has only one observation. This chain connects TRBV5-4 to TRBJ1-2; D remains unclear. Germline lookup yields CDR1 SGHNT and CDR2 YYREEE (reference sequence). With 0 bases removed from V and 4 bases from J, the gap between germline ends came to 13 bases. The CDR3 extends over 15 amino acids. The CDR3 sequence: CASSLDSRVLYGYTF. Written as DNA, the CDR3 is TGTGCCAGCAGCTTGGATTCGAGGGTTCTCTATGGCTACACCTTC.

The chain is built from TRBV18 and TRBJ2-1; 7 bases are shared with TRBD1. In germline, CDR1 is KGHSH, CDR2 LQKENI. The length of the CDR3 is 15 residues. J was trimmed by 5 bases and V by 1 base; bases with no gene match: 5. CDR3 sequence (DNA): TGTGCCAGCTCACCACTCGGGACAGTCGACAATGAGCAGTTCTTC. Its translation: CASSPLGTVDNEQFF.

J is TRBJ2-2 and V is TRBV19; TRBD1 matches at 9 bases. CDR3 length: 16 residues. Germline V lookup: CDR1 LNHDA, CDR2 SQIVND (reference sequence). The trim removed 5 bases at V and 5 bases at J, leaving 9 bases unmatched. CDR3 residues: CASSEWGQGGTGELFF. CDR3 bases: TGTGCCAGTAGTGAGTGGGGACAGGGAGGGACCGGGGAGCTGTTTTTT.

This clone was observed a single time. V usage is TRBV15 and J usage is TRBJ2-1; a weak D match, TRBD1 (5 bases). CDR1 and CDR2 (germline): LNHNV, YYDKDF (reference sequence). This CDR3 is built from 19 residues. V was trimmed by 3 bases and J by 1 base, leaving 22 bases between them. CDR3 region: CATSSDLPTRDFSYNEQFF. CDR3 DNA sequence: TGTGCCACCAGCAGCGACTTACCCACCAGGGATTTTTCCTACAATGAGCAGTTCTTC.

CDR3 loop: CASSDERDSPLHF. The CDR3 DNA is TGTGCCAGCAGTGACGAGAGGGATTCACCCCTCCACTTT. The V and J genes are TRBV2 and TRBJ1-6; D gene uncertain. V was shortened by 3 bases and J by 8 bases, with 8 bases between the two germline ends. This CDR3 has 13 residues. Looked up from germline, CDR1 is SNHLY and CDR2 is FYNNEI. Supplemented by reference TRBV2 and TRBJ1-6, the full variable domain reads EPEVTQTPSHQVTQMGQEVILRCVPISNHLYFYWYRQILGQKVEFLVSFYNNEISEKSEIFDDQFSVERPDGSNFTLKIRSTKLEDSAMYFCASSDERDSPLHFGNGTRLTVT.

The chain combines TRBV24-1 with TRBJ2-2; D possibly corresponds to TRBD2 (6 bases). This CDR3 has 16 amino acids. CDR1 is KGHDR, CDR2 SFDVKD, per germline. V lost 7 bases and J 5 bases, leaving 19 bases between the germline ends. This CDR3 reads CATSLGGSWRTGELFF. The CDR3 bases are TGTGCCACCAGCCTTGGGGGGTCCTGGAGGACCGGGGAGCTGTTTTTT.

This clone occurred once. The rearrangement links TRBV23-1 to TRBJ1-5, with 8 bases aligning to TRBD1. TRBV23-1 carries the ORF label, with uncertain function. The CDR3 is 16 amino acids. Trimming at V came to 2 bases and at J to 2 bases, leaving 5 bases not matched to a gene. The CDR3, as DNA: TGCGCCAGCAGTCAACCAGGGGGCCCGGGCAATCAGCCCCAGCATTTT. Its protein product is CASSQPGGPGNQPQHF.

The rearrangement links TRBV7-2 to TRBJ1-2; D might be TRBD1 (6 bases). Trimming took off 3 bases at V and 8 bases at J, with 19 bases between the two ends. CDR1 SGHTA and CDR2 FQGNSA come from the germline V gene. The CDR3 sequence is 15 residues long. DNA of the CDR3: TGTGCCAGCAGCTTGGAAGCGGGGGCTTCACGGGGCTACACCTTC. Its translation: CASSLEAGASRGYTF.

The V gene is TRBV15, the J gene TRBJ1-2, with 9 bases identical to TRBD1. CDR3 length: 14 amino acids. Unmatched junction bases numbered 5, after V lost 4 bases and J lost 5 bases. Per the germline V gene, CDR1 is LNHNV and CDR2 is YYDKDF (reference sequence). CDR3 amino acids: CATSNGQGIYGYTF. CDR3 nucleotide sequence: TGTGCCACCAGCAACGGACAGGGGATTTATGGCTACACCTTC.